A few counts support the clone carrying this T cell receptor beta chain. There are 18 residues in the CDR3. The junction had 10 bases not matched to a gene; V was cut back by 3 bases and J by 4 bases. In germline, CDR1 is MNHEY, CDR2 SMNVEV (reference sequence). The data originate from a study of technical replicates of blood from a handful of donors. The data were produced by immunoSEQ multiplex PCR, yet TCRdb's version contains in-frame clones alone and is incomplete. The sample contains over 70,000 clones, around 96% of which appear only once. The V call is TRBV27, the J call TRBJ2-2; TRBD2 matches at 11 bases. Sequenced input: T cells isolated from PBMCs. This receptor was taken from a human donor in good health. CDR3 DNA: TGTGCCAGCAGTTTCTATCCCCCGGGACTAGCGGCCACCGGGGAGCTGTTTTTT. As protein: CASSFYPPGLAATGELFF.